This T cell receptor beta chain was captured in a study of radiation and T cells in renal cell carcinoma. Measured with immunoSEQ multiplex PCR; TCRdb has only the in-frame clones, and not every one. In the table there are around 16,000 clones, less than 65% of which are singletons. Worth noting for this clone: Antigen specificity is unknown.

Points from the study as a whole: Top tumor clonotypes rose in blood 2 weeks post-radiation, then contracted.

V was cut by 5 bases and J by 3 bases, with 11 bases left in between. This CDR3 has 13 residues. Germline values: CDR1 MNHNS, CDR2 SASEGT. The treatment denotes: 15 Gy SBRT to primary tumor, nephrectomy 4 weeks later. This receptor was obtained from a woman aged 70-85 years with renal cell carcinoma. This sequence joins TRBV6-1 and TRBJ2-7; TRBD1 might be the D (5 bases). The specimen comprised tumor tissue, sampled from a patient whose treatment included radiotherapy and nephrectomy. The CDR3 DNA sequence: TGTGCCAGCAGTCAGACAGATTTCTACGAGCAGTACTTC. Encoded protein: CASSQTDFYEQYF.